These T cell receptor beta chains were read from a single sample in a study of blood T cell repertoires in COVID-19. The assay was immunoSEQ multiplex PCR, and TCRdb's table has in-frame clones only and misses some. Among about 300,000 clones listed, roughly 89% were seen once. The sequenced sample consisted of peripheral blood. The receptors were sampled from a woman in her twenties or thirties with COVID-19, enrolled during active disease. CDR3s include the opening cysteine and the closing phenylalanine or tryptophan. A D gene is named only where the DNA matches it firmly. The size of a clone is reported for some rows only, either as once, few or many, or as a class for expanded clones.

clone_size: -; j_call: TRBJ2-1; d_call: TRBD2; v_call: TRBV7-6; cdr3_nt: TGTGCCAGCAGCTCCCGTGGTAGCGGGGGAAATGAGCAGTTCTTC; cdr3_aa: CASSSRGSGGNEQFF
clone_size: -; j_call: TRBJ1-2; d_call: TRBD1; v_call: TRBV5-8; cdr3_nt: TGTGCCAGCAGCCCGGGAAGGACAGGGGGCGCGAAGGGCTACACCTTC; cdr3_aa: CASSPGRTGGAKGYTF
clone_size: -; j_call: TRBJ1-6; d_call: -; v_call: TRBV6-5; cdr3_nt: TGTGCCAGCAGTCCCGTGGGGCGTGCACATTCACCCCTCCACTTT; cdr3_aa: CASSPVGRAHSPLHF
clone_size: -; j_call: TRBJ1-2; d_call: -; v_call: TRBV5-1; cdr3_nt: TGCGCCAGCAGCTTGGGACAAAACTATGGCTACACCTTC; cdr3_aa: CASSLGQNYGYTF
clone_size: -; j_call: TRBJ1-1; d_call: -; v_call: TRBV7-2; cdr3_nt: TGTGCCAGCAGCAGTCAAGCAGGGCGAGAACAAGCTTTCTTT; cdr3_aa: CASSSQAGREQAFF
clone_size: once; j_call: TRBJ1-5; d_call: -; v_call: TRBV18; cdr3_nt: TGTGCCAGCTCACCTATACAGGGAGCTGATCAGCCCCAGCATTTT; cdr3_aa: CASSPIQGADQPQHF
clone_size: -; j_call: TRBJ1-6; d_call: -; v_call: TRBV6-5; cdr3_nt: TGTGCCAGCAGTTACGGGGCGCGGAATTCACCCCTCCACTTT; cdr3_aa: CASSYGARNSPLHF
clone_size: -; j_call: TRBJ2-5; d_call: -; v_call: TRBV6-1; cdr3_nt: TGTGCCAGCAGTGAACAGGGCTACGGAGAGACCCAGTACTTC; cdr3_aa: CASSEQGYGETQYF
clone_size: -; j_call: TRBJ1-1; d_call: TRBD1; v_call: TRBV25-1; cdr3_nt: TGTGCCAGCAGTGGGGACAGGGATGAAGCTTTCTTT; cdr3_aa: CASSGDRDEAFF
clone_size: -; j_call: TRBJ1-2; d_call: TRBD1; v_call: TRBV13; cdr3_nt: TGTGCCAGCAGCCCGACAGGGAACTATGGCTACACCTTC; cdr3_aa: CASSPTGNYGYTF
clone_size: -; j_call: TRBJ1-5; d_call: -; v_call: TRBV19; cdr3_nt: TGTGCCAGTAGTATGAGGGACACCTACAATCAGCCCCAGCATTTT; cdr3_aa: CASSMRDTYNQPQHF
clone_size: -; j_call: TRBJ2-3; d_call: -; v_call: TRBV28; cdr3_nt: TGTGCCAGCAATGGACAGACGACAGATACGCAGTATTTT; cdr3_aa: CASNGQTTDTQYF
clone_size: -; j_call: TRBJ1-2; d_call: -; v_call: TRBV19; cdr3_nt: TGTGCCAGTAGTATAAATGGGGGGTCTAGTGGCTACACCTTC; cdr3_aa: CASSINGGSSGYTF
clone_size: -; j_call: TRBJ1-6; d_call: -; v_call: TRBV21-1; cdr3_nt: TGTGCCAGCAGCCGGGAGCCTAATTCACCCCTCCACTTT; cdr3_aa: CASSREPNSPLHF
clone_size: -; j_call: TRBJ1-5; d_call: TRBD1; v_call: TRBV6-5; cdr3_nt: TGTGCCAGCAGAGCGGACAGGGCTCAGCCCCAGCATTTT; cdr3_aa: CASRADRAQPQHF
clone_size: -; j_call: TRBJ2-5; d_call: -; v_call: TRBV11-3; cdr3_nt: TGTGCCAGCAGCTTAGGGTCCGGGATAGAGACCCAGTACTTC; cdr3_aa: CASSLGSGIETQYF
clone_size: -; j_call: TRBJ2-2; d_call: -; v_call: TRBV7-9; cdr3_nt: TGTGCCAGCAGCTTAACAAGGAACACCGGGGAGCTGTTTTTT; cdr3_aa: CASSLTRNTGELFF
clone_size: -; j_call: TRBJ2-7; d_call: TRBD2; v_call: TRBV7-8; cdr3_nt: TGTGCCAGCAGCGCACTTGGGGGGGTGGATTACGAGCAGTACTTC; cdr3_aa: CASSALGGVDYEQYF
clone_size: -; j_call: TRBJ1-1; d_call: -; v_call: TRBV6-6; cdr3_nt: TGTGCCAGCAGTTACTCGGCACGGGGAGAAGCTTTCTTT; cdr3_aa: CASSYSARGEAFF
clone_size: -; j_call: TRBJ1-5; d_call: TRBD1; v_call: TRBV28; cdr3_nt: TGTGCCAGCAGTCCTACCGGGACAGGGGGTTCATTAGTCAATCAGCCCCAGCATTTT; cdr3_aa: CASSPTGTGGSLVNQPQHF
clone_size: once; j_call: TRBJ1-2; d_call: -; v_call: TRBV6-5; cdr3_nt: TGTGCCAGCAGATATAGAGGCTATGGCTACACCTTC; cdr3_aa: CASRYRGYGYTF
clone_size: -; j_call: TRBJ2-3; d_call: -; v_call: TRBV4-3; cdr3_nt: TGCGCCAGCAGCCAAGAATCCGTTCGGGGGGCCCTCATAGATACGCAGTATTTT; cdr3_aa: CASSQESVRGALIDTQYF
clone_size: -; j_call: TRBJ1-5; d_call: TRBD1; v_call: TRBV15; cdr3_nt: TGTGCCACCAGCAGAGATTTGGCGGCCGGGACAGGGTCCCAGCCCCAGCATTTT; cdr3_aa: CATSRDLAAGTGSQPQHF
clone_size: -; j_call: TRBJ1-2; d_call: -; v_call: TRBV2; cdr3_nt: TGTGCCAGCAGTGGCGTCCGGGGGTCGAACTATGGCTACACCTTC; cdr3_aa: CASSGVRGSNYGYTF
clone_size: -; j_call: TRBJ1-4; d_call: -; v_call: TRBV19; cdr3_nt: TGTGCCAGTAGTATAGATCTACCAGGGGCAGCAACTAATGAAAAACTGTTTTTT; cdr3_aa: CASSIDLPGAATNEKLFF
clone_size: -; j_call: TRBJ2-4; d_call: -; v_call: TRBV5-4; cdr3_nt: TGTGCCAGCAGCTTTCTAGGACAGTTCGAACAAAACATTCAGTACTTC; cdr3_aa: CASSFLGQFEQNIQYF
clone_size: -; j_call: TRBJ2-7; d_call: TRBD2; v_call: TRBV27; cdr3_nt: TGTGCCAGCAGTTTCAGCAGTAGCGGGGGATCCTTTTACGAGCAGTACTTC; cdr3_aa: CASSFSSSGGSFYEQYF
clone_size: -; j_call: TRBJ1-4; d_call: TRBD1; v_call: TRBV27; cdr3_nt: TGTGCCAGCAGCCTCCAGGGGGCCGGTGAAAAACTGTTTTTT; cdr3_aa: CASSLQGAGEKLFF
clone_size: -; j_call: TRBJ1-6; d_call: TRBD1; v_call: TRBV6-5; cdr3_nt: TGTGCCAGCGCTCGACAGGGCGATAATTCACCCCTCCACTTT; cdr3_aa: CASARQGDNSPLHF
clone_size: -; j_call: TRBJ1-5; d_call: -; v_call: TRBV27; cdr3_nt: TGTGCCAGCAGTCCGCTTACGGGGTTTGGCAATCAGCCCCAGCATTTT; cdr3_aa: CASSPLTGFGNQPQHF
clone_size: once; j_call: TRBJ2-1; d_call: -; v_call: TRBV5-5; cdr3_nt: TGTGCCAGCAGTCCTCGGGCGGGACCATCCTACAATGAGCAGTTCTTC; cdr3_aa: CASSPRAGPSYNEQFF
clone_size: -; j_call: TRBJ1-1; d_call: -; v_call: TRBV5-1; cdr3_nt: TGCGCCAGCAGCTTGGGGTCTATGAACACTGAAGCTTTCTTT; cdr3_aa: CASSLGSMNTEAFF
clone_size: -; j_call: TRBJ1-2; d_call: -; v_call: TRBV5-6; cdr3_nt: TGTGCCAGCAGCTTGGAAGGAGGAAACTATGGCTACACCTTC; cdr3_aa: CASSLEGGNYGYTF
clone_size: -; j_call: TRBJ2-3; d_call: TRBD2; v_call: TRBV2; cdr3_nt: TGTGCCAGCAAACCCTCAGCGGGGGCCTACCTGGATACGCAGTATTTT; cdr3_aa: CASKPSAGAYLDTQYF
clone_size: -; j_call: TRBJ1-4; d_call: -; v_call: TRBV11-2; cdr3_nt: TGTGCCAGCAGCTTTTCTACTAATGAAAAACTGTTTTTT; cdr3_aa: CASSFSTNEKLFF
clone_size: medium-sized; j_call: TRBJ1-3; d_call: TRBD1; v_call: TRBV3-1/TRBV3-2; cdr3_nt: TGTGCCAGCAGCCCCGACAGGGTCCCTGGAAACACCATATATTTT; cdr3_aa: CASSPDRVPGNTIYF
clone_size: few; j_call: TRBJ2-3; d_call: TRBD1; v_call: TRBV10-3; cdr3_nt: TGTGCCAGCGGACAGGGGGCTTCAGATACGCAGTATTTT; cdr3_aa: CASGQGASDTQYF
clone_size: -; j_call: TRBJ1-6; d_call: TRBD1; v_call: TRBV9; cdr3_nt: TGTGCCAGCAGCGCAGGGGGACAGGGCCTTTCACCCCTCCACTTT; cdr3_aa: CASSAGGQGLSPLHF
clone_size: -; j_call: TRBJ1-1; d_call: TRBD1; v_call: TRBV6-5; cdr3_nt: TGTGCCAGCAGCACGACAGGGTCGAACACTGAAGCTTTCTTT; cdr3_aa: CASSTTGSNTEAFF
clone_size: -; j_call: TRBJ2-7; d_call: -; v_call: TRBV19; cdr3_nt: TGTGCCAGTAGTATGGGAGAATGGGGCGAGCAGTACTTC; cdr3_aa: CASSMGEWGEQYF
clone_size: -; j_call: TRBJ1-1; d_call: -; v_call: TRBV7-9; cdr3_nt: TGTGCCAGCAGCTCCTCCCCGCAGGGGAAAGCTGAAGCTTTCTTT; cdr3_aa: CASSSSPQGKAEAFF
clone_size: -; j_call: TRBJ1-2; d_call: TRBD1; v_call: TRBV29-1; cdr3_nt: TGCAGCGTTGAGATAGTGGCAGGGGGCTATGGCTACACCTTC; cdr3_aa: CSVEIVAGGYGYTF
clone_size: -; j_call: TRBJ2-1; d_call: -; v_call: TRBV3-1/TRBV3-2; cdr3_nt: TGTGCCAGCAGCCAAGGCGGAAGAGCGGACAATGAGCAGTTCTTC; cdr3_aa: CASSQGGRADNEQFF
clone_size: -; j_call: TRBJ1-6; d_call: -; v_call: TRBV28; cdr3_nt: TGTGCCAGCAAAAACCAGGGCCAAGAGAGTTCACCCCTCCACTTT; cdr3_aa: CASKNQGQESSPLHF
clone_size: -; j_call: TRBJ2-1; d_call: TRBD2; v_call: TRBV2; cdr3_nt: TGTGCCACACAACTAGCGGGGGATTCATTGGGGTTCTTC; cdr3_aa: CATQLAGDSLGFF